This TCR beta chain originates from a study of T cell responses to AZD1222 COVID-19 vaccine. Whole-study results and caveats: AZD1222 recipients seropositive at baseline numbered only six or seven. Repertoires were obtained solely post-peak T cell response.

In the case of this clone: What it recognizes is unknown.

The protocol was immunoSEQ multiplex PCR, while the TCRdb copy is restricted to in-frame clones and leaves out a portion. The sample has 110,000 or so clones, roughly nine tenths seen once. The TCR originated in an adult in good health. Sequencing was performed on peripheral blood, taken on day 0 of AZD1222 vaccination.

This CDR3 reads CASSLGRGGGAYYGYTF. The CDR3 nucleotides are TGTGCCAGCAGCTTAGGAAGGGGCGGAGGAGCGTACTATGGCTACACCTTC. V and J are TRBV11-2 and TRBJ1-2; possibly TRBD1 for D (5 bases). There are 17 residues in the CDR3. The germline gives CDR1 SGHAT, CDR2 FQNNGV. The germline V and J ends were trimmed by 1 base and 3 bases, with 18 bases remaining between them.